These T cell receptor beta chains were read from a single sample in a study of blood T cell repertoires in COVID-19. The table came from immunoSEQ multiplex PCR; TCRdb's copy has only in-frame clones and leaves some out. Here the sample spans 400,000 to 450,000 clones, over 75% being singletons. The sequenced sample was peripheral blood. These receptors were collected from a woman aged 40 to 55 with COVID-19, enrolled during active disease. Both conserved end residues are part of each CDR3.

CDR3aa: CASGVRTSGTFSYEQYF; v_gene: TRBV27; j_gene: TRBJ2-7
CDR3aa: CASSLVPPNRELNTEAFF; v_gene: TRBV7-6; j_gene: TRBJ1-1
CDR3aa: CASSLDSSSEKLFF; v_gene: TRBV5-1; j_gene: TRBJ1-4
CDR3aa: CASSQLGRTAFTGELFF; v_gene: TRBV5-6; j_gene: TRBJ2-2
CDR3aa: CASSLHGYTF; v_gene: TRBV28; j_gene: TRBJ1-2
CDR3aa: CASSPSTGKLEKLFF; v_gene: TRBV27; j_gene: TRBJ1-4
CDR3aa: CAWSVGRPQGPQHF; v_gene: TRBV30; j_gene: TRBJ1-5
CDR3aa: CASSVNNYGYTF; v_gene: TRBV7-2; j_gene: TRBJ1-2
CDR3aa: CAIQARGTDTQYF; v_gene: TRBV2; j_gene: TRBJ2-3
CDR3aa: CASSRQGATEAFF; v_gene: TRBV6-2/TRBV6-3; j_gene: TRBJ1-1
CDR3aa: CASSYSGGGEQYF; v_gene: TRBV6-5; j_gene: TRBJ2-7
CDR3aa: CASSSDRGGPAYGYTF; v_gene: TRBV5-6; j_gene: TRBJ1-2
CDR3aa: CASSPRGDLAGIGDTQYF; v_gene: TRBV4-3; j_gene: TRBJ2-3
CDR3aa: CASSLGRLSRHTF; v_gene: TRBV7-9; j_gene: TRBJ1-2
CDR3aa: CASSLRQGATEAFF; v_gene: TRBV7-2; j_gene: TRBJ1-1
CDR3aa: CASSLTGTGANVLTF; v_gene: TRBV27; j_gene: TRBJ2-6
CDR3aa: CASSPGTGRQPQHF; v_gene: TRBV5-8; j_gene: TRBJ1-5
CDR3aa: CASSPEQGRGGDTQYF; v_gene: TRBV4-2; j_gene: TRBJ2-3
CDR3aa: CASSFKGETHYGYTF; v_gene: TRBV7-2; j_gene: TRBJ1-2
CDR3aa: CASSVGTGGKQYF; v_gene: TRBV11-1; j_gene: TRBJ2-7
CDR3aa: CASSLGGQFYNEQFF; v_gene: TRBV5-1; j_gene: TRBJ2-1
CDR3aa: CSVGGDRGRATQYF; v_gene: TRBV29-1; j_gene: TRBJ2-5
CDR3aa: CASSYFGRGLNNEQFF; v_gene: TRBV6-2/TRBV6-3; j_gene: TRBJ2-1
CDR3aa: CASSKSTGTSGGDTQYF; v_gene: TRBV21-1; j_gene: TRBJ2-3
CDR3aa: CASTRGDLSGYTF; v_gene: TRBV6-5; j_gene: TRBJ1-2
CDR3aa: CASSLSQGSSGNTIYF; v_gene: TRBV5-1; j_gene: TRBJ1-3
CDR3aa: CAISESPGGGNQPQHF; v_gene: TRBV10-3; j_gene: TRBJ1-5
CDR3aa: CASSLSAGTEAFF; v_gene: TRBV12-3/TRBV12-4; j_gene: TRBJ1-1
CDR3aa: CASSLDSNQPQHF; v_gene: TRBV2; j_gene: TRBJ1-5
CDR3aa: CASSLDTKTGGVDGYTF; v_gene: TRBV5-1; j_gene: TRBJ1-2
CDR3aa: CSVEGQGANEKLFF; v_gene: TRBV29-1; j_gene: TRBJ1-4
CDR3aa: CASSAGGGGEQFF; v_gene: TRBV11-3; j_gene: TRBJ2-1
CDR3aa: CASSPRTTDTQYF; v_gene: TRBV18; j_gene: TRBJ2-3
CDR3aa: CASSLLSGRVNQPQHF; v_gene: TRBV27; j_gene: TRBJ1-5
CDR3aa: CASSSTGNTEAFF; v_gene: TRBV5-1; j_gene: TRBJ1-1
CDR3aa: CASSADRGLGTEAFF; v_gene: TRBV7-3; j_gene: TRBJ1-1
CDR3aa: CASSMGRNYGYTF; v_gene: TRBV27; j_gene: TRBJ1-2
CDR3aa: CASSPGTGHYGYTF; v_gene: TRBV7-9; j_gene: TRBJ1-2
CDR3aa: CASSAGPLDVDTEAFF; v_gene: TRBV21-1; j_gene: TRBJ1-1
CDR3aa: CATQTTGGANTEAFF; v_gene: TRBV5-1; j_gene: TRBJ1-1
CDR3aa: CASSVDPGGSSYEQYF; v_gene: TRBV9; j_gene: TRBJ2-7
CDR3aa: CASSPGTSYEQYF; v_gene: TRBV7-9; j_gene: TRBJ2-7
CDR3aa: CASSLFQGSTPDTQYF; v_gene: TRBV5-4; j_gene: TRBJ2-3
CDR3aa: CASSFTGGAWNTEAFF; v_gene: TRBV5-1; j_gene: TRBJ1-1
CDR3aa: CASGTTLLPQHF; v_gene: TRBV28; j_gene: TRBJ1-5
CDR3aa: CASSSGQGWSYNEQFF; v_gene: TRBV5-6; j_gene: TRBJ2-1
CDR3aa: CAISALPGTPVTEAFF; v_gene: TRBV10-3; j_gene: TRBJ1-1
CDR3aa: CASSLLTGGYEQYF; v_gene: TRBV28; j_gene: TRBJ2-7
CDR3aa: CASSRGLPGNQPQHF; v_gene: TRBV5-5; j_gene: TRBJ1-5
CDR3aa: CATNEGYGYTF; v_gene: TRBV28; j_gene: TRBJ1-2
CDR3aa: CASTSSHFGTGELFF; v_gene: TRBV7-2; j_gene: TRBJ2-2
CDR3aa: CASSVSGGAVGNTIYF; v_gene: TRBV9; j_gene: TRBJ1-3
CDR3aa: CASSPPGVSTDTQYF; v_gene: TRBV7-9; j_gene: TRBJ2-3
CDR3aa: CASSTTGAYEQYF; v_gene: TRBV6-6; j_gene: TRBJ2-7